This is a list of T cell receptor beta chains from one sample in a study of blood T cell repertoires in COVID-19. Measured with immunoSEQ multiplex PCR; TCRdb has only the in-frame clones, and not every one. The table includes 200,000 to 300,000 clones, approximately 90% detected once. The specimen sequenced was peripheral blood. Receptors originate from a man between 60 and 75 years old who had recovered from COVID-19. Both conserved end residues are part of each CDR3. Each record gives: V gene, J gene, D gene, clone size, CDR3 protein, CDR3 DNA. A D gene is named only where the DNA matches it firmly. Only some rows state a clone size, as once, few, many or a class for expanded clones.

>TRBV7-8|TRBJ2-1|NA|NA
CASSPRVATNNYNEQFF
TGTGCCAGCAGCCCACGAGTAGCGACGAATAACTACAATGAGCAGTTCTTC
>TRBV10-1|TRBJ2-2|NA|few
CASSDAQVAGELFF
TGCGCCAGCAGTGATGCACAGGTCGCCGGGGAGCTGTTTTTT
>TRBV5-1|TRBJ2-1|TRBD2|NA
CASSPGLAGGYTYNEQFF
TGCGCCAGCAGCCCAGGACTAGCGGGGGGCTATACTTACAATGAGCAGTTCTTC
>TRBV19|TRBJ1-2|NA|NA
CASSMRSGWVNYGYTF
TGTGCCAGTAGTATGCGGTCCGGTTGGGTTAACTATGGCTACACCTTC
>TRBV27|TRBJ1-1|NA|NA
CASSFNGQNTEAFF
TGTGCCAGCAGTTTTAACGGTCAGAACACTGAAGCTTTCTTT
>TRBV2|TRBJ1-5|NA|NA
CASSPGRGGQPQHF
TGTGCCAGCAGTCCCGGCAGGGGTGGTCAGCCCCAGCATTTT
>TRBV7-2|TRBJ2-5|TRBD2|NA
CASSLAHLAGGLETQYF
TGTGCCAGCAGCTTAGCGCATCTAGCGGGGGGGCTAGAGACCCAGTACTTC
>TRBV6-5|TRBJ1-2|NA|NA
CASTPRSRAEKGYTF
TGTGCCAGCACCCCTCGTAGCAGGGCAGAAAAGGGCTACACCTTC
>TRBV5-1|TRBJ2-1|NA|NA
CASSFEGGAYNEQFF
TGCGCCAGCAGCTTCGAAGGGGGGGCCTACAATGAGCAGTTCTTC
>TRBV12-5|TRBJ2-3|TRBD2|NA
CASGLGAGGADTQYF
TGTGCTAGTGGTTTAGGGGCCGGGGGGGCAGATACGCAGTATTTT
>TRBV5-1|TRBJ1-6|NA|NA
CASSPDRNSPLHF
TGCGCCAGCAGCCCAGACAGGAATTCACCCCTCCACTTT
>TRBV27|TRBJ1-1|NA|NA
CASSFLTGVNTEAFF
TGTGCCAGCAGTTTCTTGACAGGCGTGAACACTGAAGCTTTCTTT
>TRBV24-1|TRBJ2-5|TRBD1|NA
CATSTSDRGRETQYF
TGTGCCACCAGTACCTCGGACAGGGGGCGGGAGACCCAGTACTTC
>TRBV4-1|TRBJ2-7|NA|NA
CASSQGRGGRSFYEQYF
TGCGCCAGCAGCCAAGGGCGGGGCGGGCGATCCTTCTACGAGCAGTACTTC
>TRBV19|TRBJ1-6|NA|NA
CASTEPTTASNSPLHF
TGTGCCAGTACCGAACCTACGACAGCTAGTAATTCACCCCTCCACTTT